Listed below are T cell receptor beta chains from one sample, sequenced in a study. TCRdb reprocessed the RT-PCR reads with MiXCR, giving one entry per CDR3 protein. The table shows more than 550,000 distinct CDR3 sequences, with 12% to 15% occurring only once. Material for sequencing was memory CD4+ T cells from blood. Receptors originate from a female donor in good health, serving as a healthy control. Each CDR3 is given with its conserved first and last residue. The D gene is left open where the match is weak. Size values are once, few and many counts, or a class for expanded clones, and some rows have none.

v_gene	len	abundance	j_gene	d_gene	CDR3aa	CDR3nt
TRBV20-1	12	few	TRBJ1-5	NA	CSARRGLKPQHF	TGCAGTGCCAGACGGGGTCTAAAGCCCCAGCATTTT
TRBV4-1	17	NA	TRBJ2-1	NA	CASSPRRESLYYNEQFF	TGCGCCAGCAGCCCTAGGCGAGAGTCGCTATATTACAATGAGCAGTTCTTC
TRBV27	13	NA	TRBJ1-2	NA	CASSLLGVGGYTF	TGTGCCAGCAGTTTGTTGGGGGTTGGTGGCTACACCTTC
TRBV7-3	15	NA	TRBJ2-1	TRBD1	CASSLMGQGNNEQFF	TGTGCCAGCAGCTTAATGGGACAGGGGAACAATGAGCAGTTCTTC
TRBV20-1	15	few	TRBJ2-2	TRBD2	CSARGTSSSTGELFF	TGCAGTGCTAGAGGGACTAGCTCTAGCACCGGGGAGCTGTTTTTT
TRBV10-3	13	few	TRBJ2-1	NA	CAISERTDHEQFF	TGTGCCATCAGTGAGCGGACAGATCATGAGCAGTTCTTC
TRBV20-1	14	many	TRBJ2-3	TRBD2	CSARGTSGSYTQYF	TGCAGTGCTAGAGGGACTAGCGGGAGTTATACGCAGTATTTT
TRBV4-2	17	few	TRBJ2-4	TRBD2	CASSQGTSGVLKNIQYF	TGTGCCAGCAGCCAAGGAACCAGCGGGGTTCTCAAAAACATTCAGTACTTC
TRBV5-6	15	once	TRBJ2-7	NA	CASSLAVEGGYEQYF	TGTGCCAGCAGCTTAGCCGTGGAGGGGGGCTACGAGCAGTACTTC
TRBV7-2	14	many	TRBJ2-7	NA	CASSRLVGVYEQYF	TGTGCCAGCAGCCGTTTGGTAGGGGTCTACGAGCAGTACTTC
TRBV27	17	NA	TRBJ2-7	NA	CASTPVGGSLLSYEQYF	TGTGCCAGCACCCCTGTGGGGGGTTCCTTACTCTCCTACGAGCAGTACTTC
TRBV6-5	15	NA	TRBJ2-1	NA	CASSYSDAGRNEQFF	TGTGCCAGCAGTTACTCCGACGCAGGTCGGAATGAGCAGTTCTTC
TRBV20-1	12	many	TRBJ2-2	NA	CSAPALTGELFF	TGCAGTGCGCCGGCCCTCACCGGGGAGCTGTTTTTT
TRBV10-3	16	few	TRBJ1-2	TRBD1	CAITDPRDRGNYGYTF	TGTGCCATCACCGACCCCCGGGACAGGGGTAACTATGGCTACACCTTC
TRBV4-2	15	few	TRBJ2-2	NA	CASSQELAYTGELFF	TGTGCCAGCAGCCAAGAACTAGCCTACACCGGGGAGCTGTTTTTT
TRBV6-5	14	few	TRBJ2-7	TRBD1	CASSYDRDSYEQYF	TGTGCCAGCAGTTATGACAGGGACTCCTACGAGCAGTACTTC
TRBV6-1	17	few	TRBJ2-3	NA	CASSEAIGKSGTDTQYF	TGTGCCAGCAGTGAAGCAATCGGGAAAAGCGGCACAGATACGCAGTATTTT
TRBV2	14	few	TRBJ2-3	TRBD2	CACRRLAATDTQYF	TGTGCCTGCCGGCGGCTAGCGGCCACAGATACGCAGTATTTT
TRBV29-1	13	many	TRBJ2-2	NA	CSVAQGNTGELFF	TGCAGCGTTGCACAGGGTAACACCGGGGAGCTGTTTTTT
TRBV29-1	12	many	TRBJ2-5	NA	CSVWSDPETQYF	TGCAGCGTCTGGTCCGATCCGGAGACCCAGTACTTC
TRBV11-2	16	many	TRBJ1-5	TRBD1	CASSHGGGQGVQPQHF	TGTGCCAGCAGCCACGGCGGGGGACAGGGGGTTCAGCCCCAGCATTTT
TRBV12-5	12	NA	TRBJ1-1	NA	CASGRPDTEAFF	TGTGCTAGCGGGAGGCCCGACACTGAAGCTTTCTTT
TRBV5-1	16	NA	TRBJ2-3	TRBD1	CASSFGLGRGFDTQYF	TGCGCCAGCAGCTTCGGGCTCGGCAGGGGGTTTGATACGCAGTATTTT